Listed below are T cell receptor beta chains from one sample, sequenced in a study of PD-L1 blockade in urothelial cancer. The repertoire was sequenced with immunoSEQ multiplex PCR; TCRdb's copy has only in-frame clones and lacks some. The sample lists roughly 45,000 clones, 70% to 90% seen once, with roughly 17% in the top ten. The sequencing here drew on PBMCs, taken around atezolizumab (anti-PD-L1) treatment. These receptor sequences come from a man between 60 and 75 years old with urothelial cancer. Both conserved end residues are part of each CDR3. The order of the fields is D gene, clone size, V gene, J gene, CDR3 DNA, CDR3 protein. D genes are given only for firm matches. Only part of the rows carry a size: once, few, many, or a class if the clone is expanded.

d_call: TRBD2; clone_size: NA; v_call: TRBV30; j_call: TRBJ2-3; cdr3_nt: TGTGCCTGGAGTAAATTCAGTGCAGATAGCGGGAAGGCCCCTTATGATTTT; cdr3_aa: CAWSKFSADSGKAPYDF
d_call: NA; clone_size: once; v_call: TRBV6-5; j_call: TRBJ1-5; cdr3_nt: TGTGCCAGCAGTCTCGACAGATATCAGCCCCAGCATTTT; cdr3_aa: CASSLDRYQPQHF
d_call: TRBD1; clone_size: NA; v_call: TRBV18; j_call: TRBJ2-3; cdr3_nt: TGTGCCAGCGGACTTGGGACAGGGCACGCCGATACGCAGTATTTT; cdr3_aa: CASGLGTGHADTQYF
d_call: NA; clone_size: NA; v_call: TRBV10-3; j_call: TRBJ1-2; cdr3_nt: TGTGCCATCAGTGAGCCCACGGTTAACTATGGCTACACCTTC; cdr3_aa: CAISEPTVNYGYTF
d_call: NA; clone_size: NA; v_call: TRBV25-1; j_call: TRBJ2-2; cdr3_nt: TGTGCCAGCAGTGAATCCAAAGGACAGAATACCGGGGAGCTGTTTTTT; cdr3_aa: CASSESKGQNTGELFF
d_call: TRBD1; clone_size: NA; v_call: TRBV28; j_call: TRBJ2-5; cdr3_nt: TGTGCCAGCAGTCCACAGGGGATGGGCCAAGAGACCCAGTACTTC; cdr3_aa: CASSPQGMGQETQYF
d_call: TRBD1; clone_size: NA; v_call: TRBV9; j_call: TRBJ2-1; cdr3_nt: TGTGCCAGCAGCGTAAATTTCCGGACAGGGGTTCTCAATGAGCAGTTCTTC; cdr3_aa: CASSVNFRTGVLNEQFF
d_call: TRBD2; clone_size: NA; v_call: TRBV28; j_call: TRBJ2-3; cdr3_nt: TGTGCCAGCACCCCTAGAGGGAGGGCCGGAGATACGCAGTATTTT; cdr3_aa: CASTPRGRAGDTQYF
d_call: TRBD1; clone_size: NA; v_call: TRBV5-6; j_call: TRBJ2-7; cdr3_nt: TGTGCCAGCAGCACCACCTCTAACAGGGGGCACTACGAGCAGTACTTC; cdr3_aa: CASSTTSNRGHYEQYF
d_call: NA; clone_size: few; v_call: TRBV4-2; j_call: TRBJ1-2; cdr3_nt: TGTGCCAGCAGCCAAGATGTTGGACACGGTGGCTACACCTTC; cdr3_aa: CASSQDVGHGGYTF
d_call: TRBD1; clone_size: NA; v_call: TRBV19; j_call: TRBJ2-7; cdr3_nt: TGTGCCAGTAGTTCTCAGGGGGCCCTTCTGAGGGACGAGCAGTACTTC; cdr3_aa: CASSSQGALLRDEQYF
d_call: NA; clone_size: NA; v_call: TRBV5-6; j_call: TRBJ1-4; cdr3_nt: TGTGCCAGCAGCTTTCCCAGGGCCCGTGAAAAACTGTTTTTT; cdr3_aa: CASSFPRAREKLFF
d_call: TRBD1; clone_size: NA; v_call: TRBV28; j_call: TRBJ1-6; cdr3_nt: TGTGCCAGCATAACAGGGGGCGCGGGTTCGTCACCCCTCCACTTT; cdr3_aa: CASITGGAGSSPLHF
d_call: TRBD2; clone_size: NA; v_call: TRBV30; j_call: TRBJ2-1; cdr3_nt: TGTGCTCAGGTCAGCGGGAGGGCCGGGTACAATGAGCAGTTCTTC; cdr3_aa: CAQVSGRAGYNEQFF
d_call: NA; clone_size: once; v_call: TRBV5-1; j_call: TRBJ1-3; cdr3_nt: TGCGCCAGCAGCTTCTGGGCCACAGCTTCTGGAAACACCATATATTTT; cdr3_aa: CASSFWATASGNTIYF
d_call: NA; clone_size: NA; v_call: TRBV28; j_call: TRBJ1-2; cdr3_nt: TGTGCCAGCAGTTTATCGGGGGTGGGGTCCGTCTATGGCTACACCTTC; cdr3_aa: CASSLSGVGSVYGYTF
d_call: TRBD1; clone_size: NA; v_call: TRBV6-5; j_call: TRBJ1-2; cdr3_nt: TGTGCCAGCAGTGGTCCGACAGGGAACTATGGCTACACCTTC; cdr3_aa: CASSGPTGNYGYTF
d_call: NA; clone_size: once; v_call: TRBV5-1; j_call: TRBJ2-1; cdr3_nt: TGCGCCAGCAGCTTGGAAACAGGGAGCGCCTACAATGAGCAGTTCTTC; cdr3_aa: CASSLETGSAYNEQFF
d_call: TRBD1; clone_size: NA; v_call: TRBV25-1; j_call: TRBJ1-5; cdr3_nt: TGTGCCAGCACCAACCCGGGACAGGAAGGTTTTCAGCCCCAGCATTTT; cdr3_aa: CASTNPGQEGFQPQHF
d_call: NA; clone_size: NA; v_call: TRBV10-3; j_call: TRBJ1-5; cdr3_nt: TGTGCCATCAGCCCGACAGAACTTAGCAATCAGCCCCAGCATTTT; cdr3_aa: CAISPTELSNQPQHF
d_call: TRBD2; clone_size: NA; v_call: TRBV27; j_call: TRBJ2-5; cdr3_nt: TGTGCCAGCAGTGTCGGACTAGCGGGAGCCCGGGAGACCCAGTACTTC; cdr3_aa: CASSVGLAGARETQYF
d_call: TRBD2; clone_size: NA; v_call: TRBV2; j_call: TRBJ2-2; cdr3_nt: TGTGCCAGCTATCCCGGGACTAAAAACACCGGGGAGCTGTTTTTT; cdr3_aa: CASYPGTKNTGELFF
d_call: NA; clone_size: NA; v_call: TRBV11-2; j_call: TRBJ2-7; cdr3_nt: TGTGCCAGCAGCTTAGGAGGTACCGAGCAGTACTTC; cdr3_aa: CASSLGGTEQYF
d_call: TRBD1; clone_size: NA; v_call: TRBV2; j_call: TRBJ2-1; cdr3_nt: TGTGCCAGCAGTGGTCGGACAGGGCGGAATGAGCAGTTCTTC; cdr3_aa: CASSGRTGRNEQFF
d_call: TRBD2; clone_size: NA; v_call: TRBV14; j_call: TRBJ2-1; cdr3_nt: TGTGCCAGCAGCCCCCATAGCGGGATCTCCTACAATGAGCAGTTCTTC; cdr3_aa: CASSPHSGISYNEQFF
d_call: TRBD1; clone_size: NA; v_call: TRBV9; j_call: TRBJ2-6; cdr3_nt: TGTGCCAGCAGTGCAGGGGGCAGTGGGGCCAACGTCCTGACTTTC; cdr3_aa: CASSAGGSGANVLTF
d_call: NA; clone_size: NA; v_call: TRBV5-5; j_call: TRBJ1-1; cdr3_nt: TGTGCCAGCAGCTTGTGGCAGACTGAAGCTTTCTTT; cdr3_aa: CASSLWQTEAFF
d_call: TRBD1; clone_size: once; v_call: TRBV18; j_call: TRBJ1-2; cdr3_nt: TGTGCCAGCTCATCGGGACAGGGGGCCTTCGGCTACACCTTC; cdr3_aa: CASSSGQGAFGYTF
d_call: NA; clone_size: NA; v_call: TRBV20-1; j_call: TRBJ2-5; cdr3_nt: TGCAGTGCTATGGGCTACGAGACCCAGTACTTC; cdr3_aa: CSAMGYETQYF
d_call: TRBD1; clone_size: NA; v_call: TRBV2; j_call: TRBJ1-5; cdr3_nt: TGTGCCAGCAGTGAAGGACAGGGGGCGAATCAGCCCCAGCATTTT; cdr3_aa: CASSEGQGANQPQHF
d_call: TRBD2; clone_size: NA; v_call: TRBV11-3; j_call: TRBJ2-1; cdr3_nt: TGTGCCAGCAGCCCCGGGACTAGCGGTGAGCAGTTCTTC; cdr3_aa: CASSPGTSGEQFF
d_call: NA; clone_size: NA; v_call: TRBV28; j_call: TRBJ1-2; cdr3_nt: TGTGCCAGCAGTTTGGGGACTACTAACTATGGCTACACCTTC; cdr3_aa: CASSLGTTNYGYTF
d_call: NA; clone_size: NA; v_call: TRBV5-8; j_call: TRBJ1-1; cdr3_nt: TGTGCCAGCAGCTTGGTGGCGAACACTGAAGCTTTCTTT; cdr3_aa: CASSLVANTEAFF
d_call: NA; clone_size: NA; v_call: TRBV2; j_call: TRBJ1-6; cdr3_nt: TGTGCCAGCAGTGAGTTGAGCTCCTATAATTCACCCCTCCACTTT; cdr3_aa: CASSELSSYNSPLHF
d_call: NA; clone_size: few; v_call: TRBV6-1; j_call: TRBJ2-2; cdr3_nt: TGTGCTCTAAGGGGGCGGGGGAACACCGGGGAGCTGTTTTTT; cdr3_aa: CALRGRGNTGELFF
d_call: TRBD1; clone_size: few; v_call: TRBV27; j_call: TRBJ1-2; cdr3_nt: TGTGCCAGCAGTCCACAGGGGGCGGTTGGCTACACCTTC; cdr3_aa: CASSPQGAVGYTF
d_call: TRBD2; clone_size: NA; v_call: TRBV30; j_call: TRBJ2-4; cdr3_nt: TGTGCCTGGAGTCCAGGTCCGGGAGGAATTCAGTACTTC; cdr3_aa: CAWSPGPGGIQYF
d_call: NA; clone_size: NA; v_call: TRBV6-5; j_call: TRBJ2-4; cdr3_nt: TGTGCCAGCAGGCGACAGTTAGTGTACATTCAGTACTTC; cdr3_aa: CASRRQLVYIQYF
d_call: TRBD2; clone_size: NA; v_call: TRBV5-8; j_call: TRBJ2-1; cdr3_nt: TGTGCCAGCAGCAGTAGCGGGAGGGCCAGGGATGAGCAGTTCTTC; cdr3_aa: CASSSSGRARDEQFF